Shown below are 24 T cell receptor beta chains from a single sample sequenced in a study of T cells in Graves' hyperthyroidism and ophthalmopathy. TCR beta CDR3 regions were amplified from RNA. The HTBI primer set was used in a first-round RT-PCR of the TCR CDR3. TCRdb re-derived calls from the multiplex PCR reads in MiXCR, one entry per CDR3 protein. Of hundreds of thousands of distinct CDR3 sequences in the sample, roughly 46% are singletons; the top ten hold just over 8%. The sequenced sample consisted of peripheral blood or thyroid tissue (not recorded which). Receptor source: a woman aged 18-30 years with Graves' hyperthyroidism.

The chain links TRBV7-9 to TRBJ2-5; D might be TRBD1 or TRBD2, each matching 5 bases. Trimming removed 4 bases at V and 4 bases at J, with 16 bases between. The germline CDR1 and CDR2 sequences are SEHNR and FQNEAQ (reference sequence). The CDR3 extends over 15 amino acids. This CDR3 reads CASSYIYGGSETQYF. The DNA for the CDR3 is TGTGCCAGCAGCTACATTTATGGGGGTTCAGAGACCCAGTACTTC.

The rearrangement joins TRBV29-1 to TRBJ1-4; tentatively, D is TRBD1 (5 bases). The CDR3 loop spans 14 amino acids. V was trimmed by 2 bases and J by 7 bases, leaving 14 bases between them. Germline V lookup: CDR1 SQVTM, CDR2 ANQGSEA. The CDR3 DNA follows: TGCAGCGTTGAATTGTGGGGGAGCACTGAAAAACTGTTTTTT. As protein: CSVELWGSTEKLFF.

On this clonotype itself: A much larger clone differs by one base, so this may be a read error. The chain uses TRBV6-1 and TRBJ1-1, with a weak D call TRBD1 (5 bases). Germline V lookup: CDR1 MNHNS, CDR2 SASEGT. This CDR3 has 12 residues. With 10 bases removed from V and 2 bases from J, the gap between germline ends came to 11 bases. CDR3 amino acids: CANRPDNTEAFF. The CDR3 bases are TGTGCCAACAGGCCAGACAACACTGAAGCTTTCTTT.

This clonotype was counted only a few times. V gene TRBV5-1 combines with J gene TRBJ2-7, with D perhaps TRBD1 or TRBD2 (5 bases each). The CDR3 loop spans 14 amino acids. V lost 2 bases to trimming and J lost 5 bases, with 14 bases between them. The V gene's germline CDR1 is SGHRS and CDR2 YFSETQ. DNA of the CDR3: TGCGCCAGCAGCTTCCGGGACGGCAAGGACGAGCAGTACTTC. It is translated as CASSFRDGKDEQYF.

This clonotype has more than one count but fewer than ten. The genes are TRBV6-6 and TRBJ2-5; 9 nucleotides match TRBD1. Per germline, CDR1 MNHNY and CDR2 SVGAGI (reference sequence). The CDR3 totals 13 residues. The J segment lost 5 bases and the V segment lost 2 bases, leaving 0 bases of the junction unmatched. The CDR3 is CASSYTGGETQYF. The CDR3 nucleotides are TGTGCCAGCAGTTACACAGGGGGCGAGACCCAGTACTTC.

This clonotype appeared many times. J is TRBJ1-1 and V is TRBV29-1; D gene ambiguous. This CDR3 has 10 amino acids. Looked up from germline, CDR1 is SQVTM and CDR2 is ANQGSEA. The V gene lost 7 bases and the J gene lost 10 bases, with 13 bases spanning the gap. The CDR3 spells CSGAKGTAFF. The CDR3 nucleotides read TGCAGCGGCGCGAAGGGAACAGCTTTCTTT.

A note on this clonotype: This clone may be a read error of a much larger clone one base away. The genes are TRBV29-1 and TRBJ2-5; 10 nucleotides align to TRBD2. The CDR3 length is 16 residues. Germline loops: CDR1 SQVTM, CDR2 ANQGSEA. Trimming cost V 1 base and J 3 bases; bases outside gene matches: 8. This CDR3 is CSVEAGWTSGEETQYF. The CDR3 region has the DNA TGCAGCGTTGAAGCGGGCTGGACTAGCGGTGAAGAGACCCAGTACTTC.

This rearrangement joins TRBV2 to TRBJ2-7; 7 nucleotides agree with TRBD2. This CDR3 has 14 residues. Germline trimming cut 7 bases from V and 2 bases from J; bases unmatched to any gene: 8. Germline CDR1 and CDR2: SNHLY and FYNNEI. CDR3 nucleotides: TGTGCCAGCACCCATAGCGGGCTTCCCTACGAGCAGTACTTC. Its protein is CASTHSGLPYEQYF.

This clonotype was found a few times. This chain uses TRBV7-9 with TRBJ1-1, with D possibly TRBD1 on 5 matching bases. The CDR3 contains 16 residues. The V end was cut by 3 bases, the J end by 0 bases, with 14 bases between. Germline values: CDR1 SEHNR, CDR2 FQNEAQ (reference sequence). CDR3 loop: CASSLLTEILNTEAFF. CDR3 nucleotides: TGTGCCAGCAGCTTGTTGACAGAGATATTGAACACTGAAGCTTTCTTT.

The V gene is TRBV10-3, the J gene TRBJ1-3, with D maybe TRBD1 (5 bases). The CDR3 consists of 17 residues. Trimming left V 2 bases short and J 2 bases short, with 16 bases between. Germline V gives CDR1 ENHRY, CDR2 SYGVKD. Here the CDR3 reads CAISEGASEVTGNTIYF. In DNA, the CDR3 is TGTGCCATCAGTGAGGGGGCGTCAGAAGTAACTGGAAACACCATATATTTT.

This clonotype was observed many times. CDR3 in DNA: TGTGCCAGCACGGGAAACGAGCAGTACTTC. Translating it yields CASTGNEQYF. The rearrangement links TRBV2 to TRBJ2-7; D perhaps matches TRBD2 (5 bases). The length of the CDR3 is 10 residues. Germline V CDR1 and CDR2: SNHLY, FYNNEI. V lost 7 bases to trimming and J lost 5 bases, with 6 bases between them.

The genes are TRBV27 and TRBJ1-4; D perhaps matches TRBD1 (6 bases). The CDR3 is 13 residues long. Germline values: CDR1 MNHEY, CDR2 SMNVEV (reference sequence). Trimming took off 5 bases at V and 10 bases at J, with 14 bases between the two ends. The chain's CDR3 is CASSGNRVGKLFF. In nucleotides, the CDR3 is TGTGCCAGCAGTGGCAACAGGGTCGGAAAACTGTTTTTT.

The chain combines TRBV25-1 with TRBJ1-1; a possible D gene is TRBD1 (6 bases). CDR1 is MGHDK, CDR2 SYGVNS, per germline. V was pared by 5 bases and J by 0 bases, with 16 bases between. CDR3 length equals 16 residues. CDR3 bases: TGTGCCAGCAGTTATACCCCAGGGGCGGTGAACACTGAAGCTTTCTTT. This codes for CASSYTPGAVNTEAFF.

This clonotype was counted a few times. The V gene is TRBV20-1, the J gene TRBJ1-2, with TRBD1 matching 10 bases. Germline values: CDR1 DFQATT, CDR2 SNEGSKA (reference sequence). J lost 7 bases, V lost 5 bases, and 13 bases had no gene match. The CDR3 length is 15 residues. DNA of the CDR3: TGCAGTGCTCGACAGGGGGCGCAGGTATTTTCTGGCTACACCTTC. Its translation: CSARQGAQVFSGYTF.

The V gene is TRBV12-3 or TRBV12-4, the J gene TRBJ1-2, with 7 bases identical to TRBD1. CDR3 length equals 16 residues. Losses at the gene ends were 1 base for V and 5 bases for J; bases not matched to a gene: 10. This CDR3 reads CASSLGQGSSIYGYTF. The CDR3 nucleotides are TGTGCCAGCAGTTTAGGACAGGGTAGCTCAATTTATGGCTACACCTTC.

The CDR3 nucleotides are TGTGCCAGCAGCTTGGGTCTGGGGCCCGGGGAGCAGTACTTC. It specifies CASSLGLGPGEQYF. The chain couples TRBV7-2 to TRBJ2-7; D is possibly TRBD1 (5 bases). Trimming removed 3 bases from V and 7 bases from J, with 16 bases in between. This CDR3 region has 14 residues. Germline V gene sequence: CDR1 SGHTA, CDR2 FQGNSA.

Points on this clonotype: Given a much more abundant clone one base away, this may be a read error. The chain combines TRBV5-8 with TRBJ1-2; the match to TRBD1 covers 7 bases. In germline, CDR1 is SGHTS, CDR2 YDEGEE. Germline trimming cut 6 bases from V and 8 bases from J; bases unmatched to any gene: 13. The CDR3 is 14 residues long. In DNA, the CDR3 is TGTGCCAGCACCCTAATTTCGACAGGGAGGGGCTACACCTTC. The encoded protein is CASTLISTGRGYTF.

This clonotype was seen more than once but under ten times. The genes are TRBV2 and TRBJ2-7, with TRBD2 identical over 14 bases. Germline CDR1 SNHLY, CDR2 FYNNEI. The CDR3 is made up of 16 amino acids. V shed 6 bases and J 0 bases; nucleotides not matched to a gene: 4. The chain's CDR3 is CASRPTSGRDSYEQYF. Written as DNA, the CDR3 is TGTGCCAGCAGACCGACTAGCGGGAGGGACTCCTACGAGCAGTACTTC.

With respect to this clonotype: Possible read error: a much larger clone is one base away. V usage is TRBV29-1 and J usage is TRBJ1-2, with TRBD1 matching over 9 bases. CDR3 length: 12 residues. V shed 7 bases and J 6 bases; nucleotides not matched to a gene: 6. Germline lookup yields CDR1 SQVTM and CDR2 ANQGSEA. In nucleotides, the CDR3 is TGCAGCGCAGCCGGGACAGGGAATGGCTACACCTTC. This gives the protein CSAAGTGNGYTF.

At least ten counts were recorded for this clonotype. The chain couples TRBV5-8 to TRBJ1-5; D may be TRBD1 (5 bases). V lost 1 base and J 4 bases, leaving 12 bases between the germline ends. Germline lookup yields CDR1 SGHTS and CDR2 YDEGEE. The CDR3 has 15 amino acids. The DNA of the CDR3 is TGTGCCAGCAGCTTGAGGGGAACGGGAAATCAGCCCCAGCATTTT. Its protein product is CASSLRGTGNQPQHF.

This clonotype was counted only a few times. The gene calls are TRBV20-1 and TRBJ2-2, with TRBD1 matching 7 bases. The V gene's germline CDR1 is DFQATT and CDR2 SNEGSKA (reference sequence). V was clipped by 5 bases and J by 3 bases; unmatched bases: 3. The CDR3 extends over 13 amino acids. CDR3 sequence reads: CSAVDRYTGELFF. The CDR3 bases are TGCAGTGCTGTGGACAGGTACACCGGGGAGCTGTTTTTT.

This clonotype appeared a few times. V and J are TRBV7-2 and TRBJ1-1, with D perhaps TRBD1 (6 bases). This CDR3 comprises 13 residues. Germline V gives CDR1 SGHTA, CDR2 FQGNSA. V lost 11 bases and J lost 5, with 18 bases in between. This chain's CDR3 is CAGSYREGTEAFF. CDR3 sequence (DNA): TGTGCCGGTAGCTACAGGGAGGGAACTGAAGCTTTCTTT.

The V and J genes are TRBV4-3 and TRBJ2-2; D perhaps matches TRBD2 (5 bases). The CDR3 length is 14 residues. The germline gives CDR1 LGHNA, CDR2 YSLEER. The V end lost 0 bases, the J end lost 5 bases, and 7 bases lay between the germline ends. CDR3 sequence: CASSQETGTGELFF. DNA of the CDR3: TGCGCCAGCAGCCAAGAAACGGGGACCGGGGAGCTGTTTTTT.

This clonotype was observed a few times. The rearrangement links TRBV7-8 to TRBJ1-3; D might be TRBD1 (6 bases). Germline CDR1 is SGHVS and CDR2 is FQNEAQ. Trimming stripped 5 bases from V and 11 bases from J, with 10 bases between. This CDR3 comprises 11 residues. The CDR3: CASSPGGPIYF. For the CDR3, the DNA is TGTGCCAGCAGCCCGGGGGGGCCCATATATTTT.